Reported below is one TCR beta chain. This clonotype was recorded a few times. The antigen it binds to is not known. The input lacks base qualities; no much larger clone sits a single base away. This sample was taken from a study of regulatory T cells in long-lasting Graves disease (dated by TCRdb to the early 2020s). For the wider study: Newly diagnosed Graves' disease patients had taken antithyroid drugs for less than 3 months. Patients with persistent Graves' disease were compared with patients with newly diagnosed Graves' disease using TCR sequencing and RNA sequencing of peripheral blood. A total of around 35 samples underwent TCR sequencing, from 13 patients with persistent Graves' disease and approximately 20 patients with newly diagnosed Graves' disease. The study took place in China and was registered as a clinical trial. The paper as a whole reports these results and caveats: A larger number of public clonotypes was shared among persistent patients (approximately 2,600) than among newly diagnosed patients (roughly 1,000). The study examined only peripheral blood because the primary lesion, thyroid tissue, could not be accessed. The authors acknowledged the small sample size as a limitation that may reduce accuracy. TRBV28, TRBJ1-2 and TRBJ2-5 were preferentially used in persistent disease, while TRBV20-1 and TRBJ2-1 were favored in newly diagnosed disease. Persistent Graves' disease patients showed lower TCR Shannon entropy and fewer highly expanded clones than newly diagnosed patients, suggesting clonal expansion. Only the TCR beta chain was sequenced and analyzed.

The time point tag for this specimen amounts to: newly diagnosed GD, antithyroid drugs for less than 3 months. RNA was extracted from PBMCs in TRIzol for both TCR sequencing and RNA sequencing. The diagnosis of Graves' disease followed American Thyroid Association guidelines. Patients were recruited from an endocrinology department in Xi'an, China. Each patient gave 7.5 to 10 milliliters of peripheral blood, collected in an EDTA anticoagulant tube. Ficoll Paque Plus density gradient separation was used to isolate PBMCs, and no additional T cell sorting was done. An Agilent 2100 Bioanalyzer and agarose gel were used to check RNA quality, while a NanoDrop 2000 measured RNA concentration. V is cut by 3 bases and J by 5 bases, and the space between the germline ends is 7 bases. CDR1 is given as SEHNR and CDR2 as FQNEAQ, both from the germline V gene (reference sequence). The CDR3 measures 13 amino acids from cysteine to phenylalanine. Kept here is only the CDR3 DNA, which spans 39 bases and is read in frame from base 1.

The library relied on multiplex PCR. The instrument was an Illumina HiSeq 4000. TCR beta libraries were built with iRepertoire HTBI primers and Arm-PCR amplification of CDR3 regions. Before sequencing, the PCR products went through gel purification. In the authors' own workflow: A total of roughly 58 TRBV and approximately 13 TRBJ segments were identified across samples and were used for gene usage analysis of CDR3 amino acid clonotypes. Filtered high-quality paired reads were merged into contigs using COPE and FqMerger. BLAST was used to align contigs to IMGT TRBV, TRBD and TRBJ reference genes, with CDR3 defined following IMGT. Clonotypes above 0.1% frequency were classified as highly expanded clones. Shannon entropy served as the measure of repertoire diversity, while the Gini coefficient captured V-J evenness. A clonotype was considered public if more than one individual shared it. The raw public data were reprocessed by TCRdb itself: fastp quality trimming at Q25, MiXCR clonotype calling, in-frame beta chains only. Every CDR3 protein is listed once, alongside the most common genes and DNA of its rows. These V and J calls rely on TCRdb rather than the paper's analysis. This sample holds roughly 380,000 distinct CDR3 sequences; 16% were observed only once. Less than 35% of the sample rests with the top ten.

These sequences were also reported in another study, on T cells in Graves' hyperthyroidism and ophthalmopathy. According to the second study: A patient counted as having stable Graves' hyperthyroidism if no progression to ophthalmopathy occurred over 18 months of follow-up. Hyperthyroidism patients were aged 18 to 65 years and newly diagnosed, with disease duration of less than 2 months. Patients with uncontrolled infections, other autoimmune diseases, pregnancy or lactation were excluded. Clinical symptoms, serum thyroxine and TRAb, thyroid ultrasound, and orbital computed tomography formed the basis for the diagnoses. For the first round of RT-PCR on the TCR CDR3, the HTBI primer set was used together with the Qiagen OneStep RT-PCR kit. Most expanded thyroid clonotypes (frequency above 0.001) were also detected in blood, a finding suggesting that blood repertoires may reflect thyroid immune responses. A 13 V-J signature model separated ophthalmopathy from stable hyperthyroidism, with around 90% sensitivity and 81% to 83% specificity in cross-validation and 80%/75% in testing. During validation, the model predicted progression to ophthalmopathy a median of approximately 7 months ahead of onset, with 60% to 71% sensitivity and about 75% specificity. TCR V-J signatures able to tell the groups apart were searched for in a discovery cohort of 95 to 100 patients, of whom more than 40 had Graves' ophthalmopathy and roughly 58 had stable Graves' hyperthyroidism. An independent validation cohort of under 20 hyperthyroidism patients and roughly 16 patients who later progressed to ophthalmopathy tested prospective prediction of ophthalmopathy. The 75 to 100 discovery patients were divided at random into training and test sets in a 7:3 ratio. Thyroid tissue and blood T-cell repertoires from roughly 6 Graves' hyperthyroidism patients were also compared in the study. Following sampling, methimazole starting at 30 mg daily was given to hyperthyroidism patients, and high-dose intravenous methylprednisolone was given to ophthalmopathy patients. Libraries were constructed in a second round of multiplex PCR, after which size selection and purification were carried out. Libraries were sequenced paired-end with 100 bp reads on an Illumina HiSeq2000. SOAPnuke was used to process the raw data, removing reads that contained adapters or uncalled bases, had a mean Phred below 15, or lacked an exact match to the constant primer or identifier. High-quality paired reads were merged using COPE v1.2.5, and each unique nucleotide sequence was defined as a clonotype. MiTCR v1.1 was used to align the clonotypes against IMGT TRBV, TRBD and TRBJ reference segments. The analysis was restricted to V-J combinations with a frequency above 0.0001, which together covered about 99% of the repertoires. A TCS score was defined as the ratio of F50 (clonal expansion) to E x V (chaos), with BLOSUM62-based TCRdist applied between CDR3 peptides within each V-J. Welch's t-statistics and random forest reduced approximately 520 V-J features to 10 to 15, which were used in a naive Bayes classifier (R e1071). Sample size was not statistically predetermined, and investigators were not blinded to group allocation. According to the paper, TCR Vbeta CDR3 sequencing was carried out on approximately 140 peripheral blood samples, which came from approximately 41 ophthalmopathy, 80 or so hyperthyroidism and about 17 progressor patients.

The sequence was collected from a man aged 35-49 years with Graves disease. Donor details come from another sample of the same person, matched by shared clones. The sequence joins TRBV7-9 to TRBJ2-2; no D gene can be assigned with confidence. The specimen comprised peripheral blood mononuclear cells (PBMCs), sampled at new diagnosis, from a patient treated with antithyroid drugs. The encoded CDR3 is CASSLDITGELFF. The sequence in DNA is TGTGCCAGCAGCTTGGATATTACCGGGGAGCTGTTTTTT.